The rows below give T cell receptor beta chains drawn from one sample of a study of blood T cell repertoires in COVID-19. The protocol was immunoSEQ multiplex PCR, while the TCRdb copy is restricted to in-frame clones and leaves out a portion. This table has around 190,000 clones, around 84% appearing once. The sample taken for sequencing was PBMCs or T cells enriched from blood (not recorded which). The receptors shown here come from a woman between 25 and 40 years old who had recovered from COVID-19. CDR3s include the opening cysteine and the closing phenylalanine or tryptophan. Fields, in order: J gene, clone size, D gene, V gene, CDR3 DNA, CDR3 protein. A D gene is named only where the DNA matches it firmly. The size of a clone is reported for some rows only, either as once, few or many, or as a class for expanded clones.

TRBJ1-2 | once | - | TRBV12-3/TRBV12-4 | TGTGCCAGCAGTTCCCCGGGCGGGTATGGCTACACCTTC | CASSSPGGYGYTF
TRBJ1-3 | - | - | TRBV6-5 | TGTGCCAGCAGTTCCCCCGCTGGAAACACCATATATTTT | CASSSPAGNTIYF
TRBJ2-7 | few | - | TRBV20-1 | TGCAGTGCTAGTAGGGGGACCCCGGACTACGAGCAGTACTTC | CSASRGTPDYEQYF
TRBJ1-5 | few | TRBD1 | TRBV27 | TGTGCCAGCAGAAAGACAGGGACGGGCAATCAGCCCCAGCATTTT | CASRKTGTGNQPQHF
TRBJ2-1 | - | - | TRBV7-2 | TGTGCCAGCAGCTGGGCCGTTGGGAATGAGCAGTTCTTC | CASSWAVGNEQFF
TRBJ1-5 | - | TRBD1 | TRBV7-9 | TGTGCCAGCAGCTTGGGACAGGGTCTGCCCCAGCATTTT | CASSLGQGLPQHF
TRBJ1-1 | - | - | TRBV19 | TGTGCCAGTGTAAGGAGGGATGAAGCTTTCTTT | CASVRRDEAFF
TRBJ1-4 | - | - | TRBV28 | TGTGCCACCAGGAGTCACGGTAATGAAAAACTGTTTTTT | CATRSHGNEKLFF
TRBJ2-5 | - | TRBD2 | TRBV24-1 | TGTGCCACCAGTACCGGACTAGCGGGGATCCAAGAGACCCAGTACTTC | CATSTGLAGIQETQYF
TRBJ2-5 | once | - | TRBV7-9 | TGTGCCAGCAGCCACCAGGGGGGACAGTACCAAGAGACCCAGTACTTC | CASSHQGGQYQETQYF
TRBJ2-3 | - | TRBD1 | TRBV5-1 | TGCGCCAGCAGCTGGGACAGGGTAGATACGCAGTATTTT | CASSWDRVDTQYF
TRBJ1-6 | - | TRBD1 | TRBV2 | TGTGCCAGCAGGCGGGACAGGGGAAATTCACCCCTCCACTTT | CASRRDRGNSPLHF
TRBJ2-2 | - | TRBD1 | TRBV11-3 | TGTGCCAGCACTCGGACAGGGGGGACCGGGGAGCTGTTTTTT | CASTRTGGTGELFF
TRBJ1-5 | - | - | TRBV2 | TGTGCCAGCAGTGAAGACATTAGACCGGGTAGAGGGATATTCCAGCCCCAGCATTTT | CASSEDIRPGRGIFQPQHF
TRBJ2-1 | - | TRBD1 | TRBV19 | TGTGCCAGTAGTATTGTACCGGGACAGGGCCTGTTCTTC | CASSIVPGQGLFF
TRBJ2-5 | once | TRBD2 | TRBV5-1 | TGCGCCAGCAGCTTGGGGACGACTAGCGTAGAGACCCAGTACTTC | CASSLGTTSVETQYF
TRBJ2-3 | - | TRBD2 | TRBV7-2 | TGTGCCAGCAGCCTACTATTCCGAGCGGGAAACACAGATACGCAGTATTTT | CASSLLFRAGNTDTQYF
TRBJ2-1 | - | - | TRBV20-1 | TGCAGTGCTAGTCTTGGGTCATTGAGGGAGGGACATAGGAATGAGCAGTTCTTC | CSASLGSLREGHRNEQFF
TRBJ2-7 | once | TRBD2 | TRBV7-9 | TGTGCCAGCAGCACACCGGGACTAGCGGGAGAACGGAGCTACGAGCAGTACTTC | CASSTPGLAGERSYEQYF
TRBJ2-2 | - | TRBD1 | TRBV19 | TGTGCCAGTAGCAGAAACAGGGGACAGACCGGGGAGCTGTTTTTT | CASSRNRGQTGELFF
TRBJ2-7 | - | - | TRBV29-1 | TGCAGCGTTGGAGACACATCCTACGAGCAGTACTTC | CSVGDTSYEQYF
TRBJ2-7 | - | TRBD1 | TRBV7-8 | TGTGCCAGCAGCATCCTATCGCCGGGACAGGAGTACTTC | CASSILSPGQEYF
TRBJ1-6 | few | - | TRBV13 | TGTGCCAGCAGAGAAAGACAGGCCCTCGGGCCCCTCCACTTT | CASRERQALGPLHF
TRBJ1-2 | - | - | TRBV29-1 | TGCAGCGGGGGGCCAGCGGTTGTGGGCTACACCTTC | CSGGPAVVGYTF
TRBJ2-7 | - | TRBD2 | TRBV18 | TGTGCCAGCTCCCAGACTAGCGGGAGTTACGAGCAGTACTTC | CASSQTSGSYEQYF
TRBJ2-3 | few | - | TRBV28 | TGTGCCAGCAGTTCTAGGCCAGGGACTTCCCCGTCGACAGATACGCAGTATTTT | CASSSRPGTSPSTDTQYF
TRBJ1-2 | - | TRBD1 | TRBV7-2 | TGTGCCAGCAGTCTACCGGGACAGGGGGCGGAAGGCTACACCTTC | CASSLPGQGAEGYTF
TRBJ2-5 | - | TRBD1 | TRBV7-9 | TGTGCCAGCAGCTTAAAATACAGGGGGCAAGAGACCCAGTACTTC | CASSLKYRGQETQYF
TRBJ2-1 | once | - | TRBV30 | TGTGCCTCCGGGTTCGACAGGAATGAGCAGTTCTTC | CASGFDRNEQFF
TRBJ2-7 | - | - | TRBV15 | TGTGCCACCAGCAGAGAAGGACTAAGCTACGAGCAGTACTTC | CATSREGLSYEQYF
TRBJ2-3 | - | - | TRBV24-1 | TGTGCCACCAGTGATCCACTCATAACCACAGATACGCAGTATTTT | CATSDPLITTDTQYF
TRBJ1-5 | - | TRBD1 | TRBV25-1 | TGTGCCAGCAGTGAAGGGACAGGGGGACGCAATCAGCCCCAGCATTTT | CASSEGTGGRNQPQHF
TRBJ2-6 | few | TRBD1 | TRBV2 | TGTGCCAGCAATTCCGGGACAGCTCGATCTGGGGCCAACGTCCTGACTTTC | CASNSGTARSGANVLTF
TRBJ1-6 | - | TRBD1 | TRBV18 | TGTGCCAGCTCACCTCTGGGACAGGGAAATTCACCCCTCCACTTT | CASSPLGQGNSPLHF
TRBJ1-6 | - | - | TRBV5-6 | TGTGCCAGCAGCTATACATTCTCCTATAATTCACCCCTCCACTTT | CASSYTFSYNSPLHF
TRBJ2-3 | - | TRBD2 | TRBV27 | TGTGCCAGCAGTTTTGGACTAGCGGGTAACCGCAGGCATACGCAGTATTTT | CASSFGLAGNRRHTQYF
TRBJ2-1 | - | - | TRBV7-8 | TGTGCCAGCAGCCAACGACAGGCCACCTTATACAATGAGCAGTTCTTC | CASSQRQATLYNEQFF
TRBJ1-6 | - | - | TRBV28 | TGTGCCAGCAGTTCCCATTCAGTTAATTCACCCCTCCACTTT | CASSSHSVNSPLHF
TRBJ2-5 | - | TRBD2 | TRBV5-1 | TGCGCCAGCAGCGCGGGACTAGCGGCCCAAGAGACCCAGTACTTC | CASSAGLAAQETQYF
TRBJ2-1 | few | TRBD2 | TRBV6-4 | TGTGCCAGCAGTGACGGAGCGGGGGGCTACAATGAGCAGTTCTTC | CASSDGAGGYNEQFF
TRBJ1-2 | - | TRBD1 | TRBV27 | TGTGCCAGCAGACGGACAGGGGACTATGGCTACACCTTC | CASRRTGDYGYTF